These 9 T cell receptor beta chains originate from one sample sequenced in a study of glioma-infiltrating T cells. Amplification of TCR alpha and beta CDR3 regions from RNA used iRepertoire nested multiplex PCR. TCRdb itself ran the multiplex PCR reads through MiXCR, one entry per CDR3 protein. Among fewer than 200,000 distinct CDR3 sequences listed, 25% to 35% were seen once. The specimen sequenced was glioma tissue, nonneoplastic brain tissue, or PBMCs (not recorded which). These TCRs come from a human donor with low-grade glioma or glioblastoma, undergoing nonglioma brain surgery, or in good health (not recorded which).

There are many counts of this clonotype. This CDR3 is CASRDGGIAEAFF. The CDR3 DNA is TGTGCCAGCAGGGACGGGGGTATCGCTGAAGCTTTCTTT. The chain uses TRBV27 and TRBJ1-1; perhaps TRBD1 as D (5 bases). The ends were cut back, 6 bases at V and 6 bases at J, with 14 bases in the middle. The germline CDR1 and CDR2 sequences are MNHEY and SMNVEV (reference sequence). This CDR3 has 13 amino acids.

This clonotype was seen only a few times. The chain couples TRBV14 to TRBJ2-3; D could derive from TRBD1 or TRBD2 (5 bases each). The CDR3 is made up of 17 amino acids. V was clipped by 0 bases and J by 5 bases, with 18 bases between them. The V gene's germline CDR1 is SGHDN and CDR2 FVKESK. CDR3: CASSQEWGRGRLDTQYF. The DNA of the CDR3 is TGTGCCAGCAGCCAAGAATGGGGCCGAGGGAGATTAGATACGCAGTATTTT.

This clonotype was detected many times. The chain combines TRBV20-1 with TRBJ2-7; possible D gene TRBD2, 6 bases. Per germline, CDR1 DFQATT and CDR2 SNEGSKA (reference sequence). The CDR3 loop spans 17 amino acids. Between the trimmed V and J ends, which lost 5 bases and 1 base, there was a span of 24 bases. The CDR3 sequence is CSAWGDPPGPISYEQYF. CDR3 bases: TGCAGTGCTTGGGGGGACCCCCCGGGACCGATATCCTACGAGCAGTACTTC.

This clonotype was detected ten times or more. CDR3 bases: TGTGCCAGCAGTTACTCGAGCGTCGACGGACCAGGCTCCTACGAGCAGTACTTC. It codes for CASSYSSVDGPGSYEQYF. The chain has TRBV6-6 and TRBJ2-7, with unresolved D. The CDR3 has 18 residues. Trimming cost V 0 bases and J 0 bases, with 18 bases left between them. Germline CDR1 and CDR2: MNHNY and SVGAGI (reference sequence).

This clonotype was picked up one time. This may arise from a read error, as a much more abundant clone is one base away. The V gene is TRBV14, the J gene TRBJ1-1; D not resolved. The germline V gene has CDR1 SGHDN and CDR2 FVKESK. This CDR3 has 14 residues. The CDR3 spells CVSSPYFVTAEAFF. The CDR3, as DNA: TGTGTCAGCAGTCCCTATTTCGTAACGGCTGAAGCTTTCTTT.

Only a few counts were recorded for this clonotype. V usage is TRBV7-2 and J usage is TRBJ2-1; 14 bases are a match to TRBD2. V trimming: 0 bases; J trimming: 7 bases; junction bases outside the gene matches: 5. Germline loops: CDR1 SGHTA, CDR2 FQGNSA. This CDR3 has 17 amino acids. The CDR3 reads CASSLARLAGGPNEQFF. The DNA of the CDR3 is TGTGCCAGCAGCTTAGCGAGACTAGCGGGAGGGCCGAATGAGCAGTTCTTC.

This clonotype was seen at least ten times. The chain joins TRBV18 to TRBJ2-5; D may be TRBD2 (5 bases). This CDR3 has 14 amino acids. CDR1 is KGHSH, CDR2 LQKENI, per germline. Trimming removed 0 bases at V and 14 bases at J, with 19 bases between. CDR3 amino acids: CASSPPVSGAAIYF. In nucleotides, the CDR3 is TGTGCCAGCTCACCACCGGTAAGCGGTGCTGCGATATACTTC.

The chain joins TRBV5-6 to TRBJ2-1; 8 bases are shared with TRBD1. Germline V gene sequence: CDR1 SGHDT, CDR2 YYEEEE. With 4 bases clipped from V and 4 bases from J, the junction kept 7 bases outside the gene matches. The CDR3 covers 15 residues. CDR3: CASSTDRVSYNEQFF. CDR3 coding DNA: TGTGCCAGCAGCACGGACAGGGTCTCATACAATGAGCAGTTCTTC.

V usage is TRBV10-3 and J usage is TRBJ2-3; a weak D match, TRBD1 (6 bases). This CDR3 spans 16 amino acids. CDR1 and CDR2 (germline): ENHRY, SYGVKD. The V end lost 6 bases, the J end lost 2 bases, and 18 bases lay between the germline ends. CDR3 nucleotide sequence: TGTGCCATCAGATCCAACAGGGCGCCACACACAGATACGCAGTATTTT. It translates to CAIRSNRAPHTDTQYF.